The rows below give T cell receptor beta chains drawn from one sample of a study of cytomegalovirus exposure and HLA in healthy donors. Data came from immunoSEQ multiplex PCR; TCRdb stores just in-frame clones and leaves some out. The data show some 170,000 clones, with around 80% seen just once and 3.7% held by the top ten. Sequencing used PBMCs. These receptors came from a woman aged 55-69 years in good health and CMV-seropositive. Both conserved end residues are part of each CDR3. A D gene is named only where the DNA matches it firmly. For some rows the clone size is stated as once, few or many, or as a class when expanded; others skip it.

abundance	d_gene	j_gene	len	v_gene	CDR3nt	CDR3aa
.	.	TRBJ1-2	13	TRBV21-1	TGTGCCAGCAGCAACAGGGCAGGAACTGGCTACACCTTC	CASSNRAGTGYTF
few	TRBD2	TRBJ2-1	16	TRBV15	TGTGCCACCAGCAGAGAGGGAGGGAGGCGCTACAATGAGCAGTTCTTC	CATSREGGRRYNEQFF
.	.	TRBJ1-2	19	TRBV7-9	TGTGCCAGCAGCTTAATATCCGGATTGGGGGCGCGCGGGAACTATGGCTACACCTTC	CASSLISGLGARGNYGYTF
.	.	TRBJ1-1	12	TRBV7-9	TGTGCCAGCAGCCAGCGGAACACTGAAGCTTTCTTT	CASSQRNTEAFF
few	.	TRBJ1-5	13	TRBV6-1	TGTGCCAGCAGTCTCGGTAGCAATCAGCCCCAGCATTTT	CASSLGSNQPQHF
once	TRBD2	TRBJ2-2	15	TRBV6-5	TGTGCCAGCACCACGGGAGGGGCAGGAACCGGGGAGCTGTTTTTT	CASTTGGAGTGELFF
few	.	TRBJ1-1	14	TRBV19	TGTGCCAGTAGGAAGGGGCAATTGAACACTGAAGCTTTCTTT	CASRKGQLNTEAFF
.	.	TRBJ2-5	14	TRBV5-6	TGTGCCAGCAGCTGGGGGCAAATATCGGAGACCCAGTACTTC	CASSWGQISETQYF
.	.	TRBJ1-4	14	TRBV19	TGTGCCAGCAGCTTTACAGCAACTAATGAAAAACTGTTTTTT	CASSFTATNEKLFF
.	.	TRBJ2-5	14	TRBV10-3	TGTGCCATCAGTGAGTCGTCTGACAAGGAGACCCAGTACTTC	CAISESSDKETQYF
.	TRBD1	TRBJ2-7	14	TRBV27	TGTGCCAGCAGACTCCGGGACAGGGGCTACGAGCAGTACTTC	CASRLRDRGYEQYF
.	.	TRBJ1-2	12	TRBV2	TGTGCCAGCATGGGGCAGGGGTATGGCTACACCTTC	CASMGQGYGYTF
few	TRBD2	TRBJ2-5	14	TRBV10-3	TGTGCCATCCAGGGCGGGGGGAGTCAAGAGACCCAGTACTTC	CAIQGGGSQETQYF
.	.	TRBJ2-7	15	TRBV27	TGTGCCAGCAGTTTTCCCGGCAGCGGGCATTACGAGCAGTACTTC	CASSFPGSGHYEQYF
.	.	TRBJ2-3	15	TRBV19	TGTGCCAGTAGTATAGTGGCAGGGGACACAGATACGCAGTATTTT	CASSIVAGDTDTQYF
.	.	TRBJ2-5	17	TRBV6-1	TGTGCCAGCAGTGGAGACCTAATTCTAGTGGGCCAAGAGACCCAGTACTTC	CASSGDLILVGQETQYF
.	TRBD2	TRBJ2-2	14	TRBV15	TGTGCCACCCGACGGGGGGCGAACACCGGGGAGCTGTTTTTT	CATRRGANTGELFF
.	.	TRBJ2-6	14	TRBV2	TGTGCCAGCAGTGACCCGGGCGGGGCCAACGGCCTGACTTTC	CASSDPGGANGLTF
.	.	TRBJ2-2	15	TRBV15	TGTGCCACCAGCACCGGAGGGACAGCCGCCAGGGAGCTGTTTTTT	CATSTGGTAARELFF
few	TRBD1	TRBJ2-5	16	TRBV7-8	TGTGCCAGCAGCTTAAGGGGGACAGGGCTTAGTGAGACCCAGTACTTC	CASSLRGTGLSETQYF
.	.	TRBJ1-2	11	TRBV5-1	TGCGCCAGCAGCGAGAACTATGGCTACACCTTC	CASSENYGYTF
few	.	TRBJ1-3	16	TRBV9	TGTGCCAGCAGCGTGGAAGTTGCGGCAGTAGGAAACACCATATATTTT	CASSVEVAAVGNTIYF